The 20 T cell receptor beta chains reported below all come from one sample, sequenced in a study of post-analysis software for immune sequencing data. Findings and caveats of the study: Five or six TRBV segments, TRBV5-6, TRBV5-1 and TRBV20-1 among them, were found more frequent in patients than controls.

Their antigen targets remain unknown. Researchers reported that TCR beta cDNA libraries carried unique molecular identifiers. One entry per CDR3 protein results from TCRdb running MiXCR on the PCR reads. The table lists roughly 800,000 distinct CDR3 sequences, more than 45% of them singletons. The sample comprised blood. Receptors originate from a girl between 10 and 17 years old with multiple sclerosis.

This clonotype was detected only a few times. The CDR3 spells CSVALGEGQETQYF. Here the CDR3 DNA reads TGCAGCGTTGCGCTCGGTGAAGGCCAAGAGACCCAGTACTTC. J is TRBJ2-5 and V is TRBV29-1, with no clear D. V was shortened by 4 bases and J by 1 base, with 13 bases between the two germline ends. Germline values: CDR1 SQVTM, CDR2 ANQGSEA. This CDR3 has 14 residues.

This clonotype has more than one count but fewer than ten. The rearrangement uses TRBV6-5 and TRBJ2-1; TRBD1 matches at 11 bases. In germline, CDR1 is MNHEY, CDR2 SVGAGI. This CDR3 is built from 17 residues. J was trimmed by 6 bases and V by 2 bases; bases with no gene match: 9. The CDR3 region is CASSYRATGTGGNEQFF. For the CDR3, the DNA is TGTGCCAGCAGTTACAGGGCGACGGGGACAGGGGGCAATGAGCAGTTCTTC.

This chain connects TRBV7-9 to TRBJ2-7; D perhaps matches TRBD1 (5 bases). Germline V lookup: CDR1 SEHNR, CDR2 FQNEAQ (reference sequence). The CDR3 has 14 residues. With 4 bases removed from V and 2 bases from J, the gap between germline ends came to 12 bases. The CDR3 here is CASSSTFRAYEQYF. CDR3 in DNA: TGTGCCAGCAGCTCCACGTTCAGGGCCTACGAGCAGTACTTC.

J is TRBJ2-5 and V is TRBV29-1, with 9 bases fitting TRBD2. CDR3 length: 15 residues. Trimming took 6 bases from V and 11 from J; bases not matched to a gene: 19. Germline loops: CDR1 SQVTM, CDR2 ANQGSEA. CDR3 bases: TGCAGCGTGAAAATAGCGGGAGTCGGAACCAATGAGCAGTACTTC. Its protein product is CSVKIAGVGTNEQYF. Filled out from reference TRBV29-1 and TRBJ2-5, the complete variable domain reads SAVISQKPSRDICQRGTSLTIQCQVDSQVTMMFWYRQQPGQSLTLIATANQGSEATYESGFVIDKFPISRPNLTFSTLTVSNMSPEDSSIYLCSVKIAGVGTNEQYFGPGTRLLVL.

This chain links TRBV29-1 with TRBJ2-3; D possibly corresponds to TRBD2 (5 bases). The V and J ends lost 6 bases and 0 bases respectively, with 10 bases between them. The CDR3 loop spans 13 amino acids. The germline V gene has CDR1 SQVTM and CDR2 ANQGSEA. This CDR3 reads CSVRGSSTDTQYF. The CDR3 nucleotides are TGCAGCGTGAGAGGGTCTAGCACAGATACGCAGTATTTT.

This clonotype was seen a single time. The rearrangement links TRBV6-5 to TRBJ2-2, with 11 bases aligning to TRBD2. CDR1 is MNHEY and CDR2 is SVGAGI in the germline V gene. The CDR3 consists of 19 residues. With V trimmed by 0 bases and J by 0 bases, 6 bases remained unmatched. The CDR3 coding sequence is TGTGCCAGCAGTTACTCTGGGCTAGCGGGAGGATCGAACACCGGGGAGCTGTTTTTT. This codes for CASSYSGLAGGSNTGELFF.

The rearrangement joins TRBV6-5 to TRBJ2-3; D not certain. V dropped 6 bases and J dropped 2 bases, with 9 bases sitting between them. The CDR3 extends over 13 amino acids. The germline gives CDR1 MNHEY, CDR2 SVGAGI. The CDR3 region has the DNA TGTGCCAGCAGATCGGACCTCACAGATACGCAGTATTTT. Its protein product is CASRSDLTDTQYF.

The V call is TRBV6-2 or TRBV6-3, the J call TRBJ2-5; D call uncertain. The CDR3 is made up of 18 amino acids. Germline CDR1 is MNHEY and CDR2 is SVGEGT. V was trimmed by 3 bases and J by 3 bases, leaving 23 bases between them. CDR3 amino acids: CASSYSAPPTPSEETQYF. In DNA form, the CDR3 reads TGTGCCAGCAGTTATTCGGCCCCACCGACACCATCCGAAGAGACCCAGTACTTC.

This clonotype has only one observation. Because it lacks the conserved phenylalanine or tryptophan at the end, this CDR3 is likely a read error. Written as DNA, the CDR3 is TGTGCCAGCAGCCAGACTAGCGGTCCCTCAGATACGCAGTATTTG. Its protein product is CASSQTSGPSDTQYL. This chain joins TRBV7-6 and TRBJ2-3; 9 bases align to TRBD2. The CDR3 extends over 15 amino acids. The V gene's germline CDR1 is SGHVS and CDR2 FNYEAQ. V dropped 5 bases and J dropped 4; count of bases not matched to a gene: 7.

The table lists this clonotype with many counts. The gene calls are TRBV6-5 and TRBJ2-1; D not certain. Germline V CDR1 and CDR2: MNHEY, SVGAGI. V was shortened by 5 bases and J by 4 bases, with 12 bases between the two germline ends. This CDR3 spans 14 amino acids. The chain's CDR3 is CASSPLSSYNEQFF. CDR3 DNA: TGTGCCAGCAGTCCTCTATCGTCATACAATGAGCAGTTCTTC.

The chain is built from TRBV6-2 or TRBV6-3 and TRBJ1-5; D perhaps matches TRBD1 (6 bases). Germline values: CDR1 MNHEY, CDR2 SVGEGT. Trimming shortened V by 7 bases and J by 2 bases, and 15 bases separated the two germline ends. This CDR3 comprises 15 residues. CDR3 DNA: TGTGCCAGCAACCGAGGGGGACGGGGCAATCAGCCCCAGCATTTT. This codes for CASNRGGRGNQPQHF.

V and J are TRBV29-1 and TRBJ2-1, with unresolved D. The germline V gene has CDR1 SQVTM and CDR2 ANQGSEA. This CDR3 spans 15 amino acids. Trimming left V 0 bases short and J 0 bases short, with 9 bases between. CDR3 sequence (DNA): TGCAGCGTTGAAGAATGGCGGACCTCCTACAATGAGCAGTTCTTC. It specifies CSVEEWRTSYNEQFF.

This chain uses TRBV5-1 with TRBJ1-2, with a tentative D call TRBD1 (6 bases). CDR3 size: 15 residues. The V and J ends lost 3 bases and 2 bases respectively, with 14 bases between them. Germline CDR1 is SGHRS and CDR2 is YFSETQ. The DNA for the CDR3 is TGCGCCAGCAGCTCTGCGGGACATTCAAACTATGGCTACACCTTC. Translation gives CASSSAGHSNYGYTF.

This chain links TRBV4-2 with TRBJ1-1; tentative D call: TRBD1 (6 bases). Germline lookup yields CDR1 LGHNA and CDR2 YNFKEQ. The CDR3 spans 15 residues. Between the trimmed V and J ends, which lost 0 bases and 6 bases, there was a span of 14 bases. The CDR3 coding sequence is TGTGCCAGCAGCCAAGATTCCACAGGGAGTGCTGAAGCTTTCTTT. As protein: CASSQDSTGSAEAFF.

J is TRBJ2-7 and V is TRBV7-3; 9 nucleotides align to TRBD2. Losses at the gene ends were 5 bases for V and 4 bases for J; bases not matched to a gene: 9. CDR1 is SGHTA, CDR2 FQGTGA, per germline. The CDR3 runs 15 residues. The CDR3 spells CASSEAGGPLYEQYF. The CDR3 region has the DNA TGTGCCAGCAGCGAAGCGGGAGGTCCTTTATACGAGCAGTACTTC.

The gene calls are TRBV7-9 and TRBJ2-3, with D perhaps TRBD2 (5 bases). CDR3 size: 15 residues. CDR1 SEHNR and CDR2 FQNEAQ come from the germline V gene (reference sequence). The V and J ends lost 4 bases and 1 base respectively, with 12 bases between them. The CDR3 is CASSSFSDRTDTQYF. CDR3 coding DNA: TGTGCCAGCAGCTCCTTTAGCGACCGCACAGATACGCAGTATTTT. Full variable domain (remainder filled in from reference TRBV7-9 and TRBJ2-3): DTGVSQNPRHKITKRGQNVTFRCDPISEHNRLYWYRQTLGQGPEFLTYFQNEAQLEKSRLLSDRFSAERPKGSFSTLEIQRTEQGDSAMYLCASSSFSDRTDTQYFGPGTRLTVL.

This clonotype was detected only a few times. This chain connects TRBV6-1 to TRBJ2-5; D is possibly TRBD1 (6 bases). The V end was cut by 7 bases, the J end by 5 bases, with 23 bases between. Germline CDR1 is MNHNS and CDR2 is SASEGT. There are 16 residues in the CDR3. The CDR3 loop reads CASTGTTGFLGETQYF. CDR3 sequence (DNA): TGTGCCAGCACCGGCACGACAGGTTTTCTAGGGGAGACCCAGTACTTC.

Here the CDR3 reads CASSIGRPSRTDRSSYEQYF. The CDR3 DNA reads as TGTGCCAGCAGTATCGGCCGCCCGAGTCGAACGGACAGGTCATCATACGAGCAGTACTTC. The rearrangement links TRBV12-3 or TRBV12-4 to TRBJ2-7; TRBD1 matches 7 bases. The CDR3 consists of 20 residues. Trimming removed 5 bases from V and 4 bases from J; junction bases left unmatched: 26.

This sequence joins TRBV6-6 and TRBJ2-1, with 10 bases fitting TRBD2. V gave up 5 bases and J gave up 8 bases; unmatched junction bases: 6. Germline V gives CDR1 MNHNY, CDR2 SVGAGI (reference sequence). The CDR3 has 14 residues. The CDR3 spells CASSPSGRVHEQFF. The CDR3 nucleotides read TGTGCCAGCAGTCCTAGCGGGAGAGTCCATGAGCAGTTCTTC.

In this sample, this clonotype turned up a few times. This chain connects TRBV4-1 to TRBJ2-2; possible D gene TRBD1, 6 bases. V lost 0 bases and J lost 1, with 9 bases in between. The CDR3 is made up of 16 amino acids. Germline V CDR1 and CDR2: MGHRA, YSYEKL. The CDR3 is CASSQEGGQNTGELFF. CDR3 coding DNA: TGCGCCAGCAGCCAAGAAGGGGGACAGAACACCGGGGAGCTGTTTTTT.